What follows are 25 T cell receptor beta chains derived from one specimen sequenced in a study of cytomegalovirus exposure and HLA in healthy donors. Amplification used 60 Vbeta primers and 13 Jbeta primers. Libraries were prepared by immunoSEQ multiplex PCR; TCRdb keeps only in-frame clonotypes and omits some of them. The sample lists about 120,000 clones; 74% were seen once. The material sequenced was PBMCs. Receptor source: a human donor in good health.

The chain uses TRBV5-3 and TRBJ2-5; 12 bases map to TRBD2. TRBV5-3 falls under the ORF class, with uncertain function. V was clipped by 3 bases and J by 7 bases; unmatched bases: 7. This CDR3 is 15 amino acids long. As DNA, the CDR3 is TGTGCCAGAAGCTCGGGCCTAGCGGGAGGGGTGACCCAGTACTTC. Residues: CARSSGLAGGVTQYF.

The genes are TRBV7-6 and TRBJ2-2, with D possibly TRBD1 on 6 matching bases. CDR1 SGHVS and CDR2 FNYEAQ come from the germline V gene. There are 14 residues in the CDR3. V shed 5 bases and J shed 4 bases, with 11 bases lying between them. The CDR3 spells CASSPQQGTGELFF. As DNA, the CDR3 is TGTGCCAGCAGCCCCCAACAGGGCACCGGGGAGCTGTTTTTT.

V is TRBV10-1 and J is TRBJ1-1; D perhaps matches TRBD1 (5 bases). This CDR3 has 13 residues. Germline loops: CDR1 WNHNN, CDR2 SYGVQD (reference sequence). With 6 bases removed from V and 0 bases from J, the gap between germline ends came to 8 bases. DNA of the CDR3: TGCGCCAGCAGGGACACGCTGAACACTGAAGCTTTCTTT. This sequence encodes CASRDTLNTEAFF.

This chain links TRBV2 with TRBJ1-1; a possible D gene is TRBD1 (6 bases). V lost 6 bases and J 10 bases, leaving 18 bases between the germline ends. Germline lookup yields CDR1 SNHLY and CDR2 FYNNEI. There are 13 residues in the CDR3. CDR3 sequence: CASRGAHTPGAFF. Written as DNA, the CDR3 is TGTGCCAGCAGGGGGGCACACACCCCAGGAGCTTTCTTT.

V is TRBV30 and J is TRBJ1-3; D is unresolved. CDR3 length: 13 residues. Germline V gives CDR1 GTSNPN, CDR2 SVGIG (reference sequence). V shed 3 bases and J shed 3 bases, with 9 bases lying between them. In DNA form, the CDR3 reads TGTGCCTGGAGAGGAGGTCTTGGAAACACCATATATTTT. Its translation: CAWRGGLGNTIYF.

The V gene is TRBV28, the J gene TRBJ2-7, with 7 bases that match TRBD1. The ends lost 6 bases at V and 6 bases at J; junction bases unmatched: 5. The germline CDR1 and CDR2 sequences are MDHEN and SYDVKM. This CDR3 is built from 12 residues. CDR3 residues: CASSLNRGEQYF. The CDR3 DNA follows: TGTGCCAGCAGCCTTAACAGGGGCGAGCAGTACTTC.

V usage is TRBV9 and J usage is TRBJ2-4; 10 nucleotides align to TRBD2. The junction had 9 bases not matched to a gene; V was cut back by 2 bases and J by 10 bases. The CDR3 contains 15 residues. The germline CDR1 and CDR2 sequences are SGDLS and YYNGEE. In DNA, the CDR3 is TGTGCCAGCAGCGTCTCTAGCGGGGGCCGGGGTATTCAGTACTTC. It is translated as CASSVSSGGRGIQYF.

Here the CDR3 DNA reads TGTGCCAGCAGTTTGCCTAGCGGGGGTAGAAACGAGCAGTACTTC. Translated: CASSLPSGGRNEQYF. The gene calls are TRBV28 and TRBJ2-5; 10 bases align to TRBD2. The DNA matches TRBJ2-7 better at its end, which makes the J call doubtful. The germline V gene encodes CDR1 MDHEN and CDR2 SYDVKM. This CDR3 is built from 15 residues.

This clone was recorded only once. The chain employs TRBV7-8 and TRBJ2-7; 9 bases are a match to TRBD1. Germline CDR1 and CDR2: SGHVS and FQNEAQ. The CDR3 contains 17 residues. V lost 3 bases to trimming and J lost 2 bases; unmatched junction nucleotides: 11. CDR3 loop: CASSFGARTGVTYEQYF. The CDR3 DNA follows: TGTGCCAGCAGCTTTGGGGCTCGGACAGGGGTGACCTACGAGCAGTACTTC.

The rearrangement links TRBV6-5 to TRBJ1-5, with D unresolved. With 6 bases removed from V and 4 bases from J, the gap between germline ends came to 16 bases. The CDR3 runs to 15 residues. Looked up from germline, CDR1 is MNHEY and CDR2 is SVGAGI. The CDR3 DNA is TGTGCCAGCAGGCCATTTGGTTCCGGGAATCAGCCCCAGCATTTT. Translating it yields CASRPFGSGNQPQHF.

This chain joins TRBV7-3 and TRBJ2-7; perhaps TRBD1 as D (6 bases). Trimming left V 2 bases short and J 2 bases short, with 16 bases between. The CDR3 covers 16 residues. Germline V CDR1 and CDR2: SGHTA, FQGTGA. CDR3 in DNA: TGTGCCAGCAGCTTAGCGGCAGGGGCCCCTCCCTACGAGCAGTACTTC. This encodes CASSLAAGAPPYEQYF. Full variable domain (outside the CDR3, taken from reference TRBV7-3 and TRBJ2-7): GAGVSQTPSNKVTEKGKYVELRCDPISGHTALYWYRQSLGQGPEFLIYFQGTGAADDSGLPNDRFFAVRPEGSVSTLKIQRTERGDSAVYLCASSLAAGAPPYEQYFGPGTRLTVT.

V and J are TRBV27 and TRBJ2-7; 9 nucleotides line up with TRBD1. Per the germline V gene, CDR1 is MNHEY and CDR2 is SMNVEV (reference sequence). V shed 5 bases and J 2 bases; nucleotides not matched to a gene: 4. The CDR3 is 14 amino acids. The chain's CDR3 is CASSRQGDTYEQYF. Written as DNA, the CDR3 is TGTGCCAGCAGTAGACAGGGGGACACCTACGAGCAGTACTTC.

The chain links TRBV28 to TRBJ2-6; D is possibly TRBD1 (6 bases). CDR3 length: 14 amino acids. Germline CDR1 MDHEN, CDR2 SYDVKM. Trimming removed 8 bases at V and 1 base at J, with 9 bases between. The DNA for the CDR3 is TGTGCCAGCCGAACAGGGTCTGGGGCCAACGTCCTGACTTTC. It encodes CASRTGSGANVLTF.

The chain employs TRBV7-6 and TRBJ1-1; TRBD1 matches 7 bases. V trimming: 2 bases; J trimming: 11 bases; junction bases outside the gene matches: 11. The CDR3 consists of 14 residues. CDR1 SGHVS and CDR2 FNYEAQ come from the germline V gene. This CDR3 reads CASSLRTGVESAFF. CDR3 DNA sequence: TGTGCCAGCAGCTTAAGGACAGGTGTGGAGTCTGCTTTCTTT.

V is TRBV28 and J is TRBJ1-1; the D gene is possibly TRBD1 (6 bases). The CDR3 is made up of 14 amino acids. Deletions cut 3 bases from V and 5 bases from J, with 13 bases between. CDR1 and CDR2 (germline): MDHEN, SYDVKM. The CDR3 region is CASSFRTARTEAFF. For the CDR3, the DNA is TGTGCCAGCAGTTTCCGGACAGCCAGGACTGAAGCTTTCTTT. Based on the CDR3 plus reference TRBV28 and TRBJ1-1, the full variable domain is DVKVTQSSRYLVKRTGEKVFLECVQDMDHENMFWYRQDPGLGLRLIYFSYDVKMKEKGDIPEGYSVSREKKERFSLILESASTNQTSMYLCASSFRTARTEAFFGQGTRLTVV.

This clone was seen a single time. The gene calls are TRBV7-8 and TRBJ2-7; TRBD1 agrees at 10 bases. Trimming cost V 4 bases and J 6 bases; bases outside gene matches: 6. This CDR3 comprises 14 residues. CDR1 SGHVS and CDR2 FQNEAQ come from the germline V gene. The CDR3 loop reads CASSYRDRGTEQYF. For the CDR3, the DNA is TGTGCCAGCAGCTACCGGGACAGGGGAACCGAGCAGTACTTC.

A few counts support this clone. The V call is TRBV5-1, the J call TRBJ1-3; 7 nucleotides match TRBD1. The CDR3 consists of 16 residues. Germline CDR1 reads SGHRS; CDR2 reads YFSETQ. V shed 0 bases and J 4 bases; nucleotides not matched to a gene: 7. The CDR3 DNA is TGCGCCAGCAGCTTGGCACAGGGGTCTGCGGGAAACACCATATATTTT. This sequence encodes CASSLAQGSAGNTIYF.

The gene calls are TRBV2 and TRBJ1-4; D is uncertain. The CDR3 spans 16 residues. With 0 bases removed from V and 3 bases from J, the gap between germline ends came to 11 bases. The germline V gene encodes CDR1 SNHLY and CDR2 FYNNEI. The CDR3 DNA reads as TGTGCCAGCAGTGAAGCGAGGGTTGCAGCTAATGAAAAACTGTTTTTT. Translating gives CASSEARVAANEKLFF. The full variable domain, its missing parts supplied by reference TRBV2 and TRBJ1-4, is EPEVTQTPSHQVTQMGQEVILRCVPISNHLYFYWYRQILGQKVEFLVSFYNNEISEKSEIFDDQFSVERPDGSNFTLKIRSTKLEDSAMYFCASSEARVAANEKLFFGSGTQLSVL.

The chain is built from TRBV7-9 and TRBJ2-5, with 7 bases aligning to TRBD2. The germline V gene encodes CDR1 SEHNR and CDR2 FQNEAQ (reference sequence). The junction had 5 bases not matched to a gene; V was cut back by 2 bases and J by 2 bases. This CDR3 is built from 15 residues. The CDR3 DNA reads TGTGCCAGCAGCTTATCGGGAGGATATCAAGAGACCCAGTACTTC. The encoded protein is CASSLSGGYQETQYF.

This clone has just one count. V is TRBV14 and J is TRBJ2-7; 11 bases line up with TRBD1. Germline assignment: CDR1 SGHDN and CDR2 FVKESK. With 3 bases clipped from V and 4 bases from J, the junction kept 5 bases outside the gene matches. This CDR3 is built from 15 residues. In DNA, the CDR3 is TGTGCCAGCAGCCACCCCGGGACAGGGGGATACGAGCAGTACTTC. Translation gives CASSHPGTGGYEQYF.

This clone has a handful of counts. This rearrangement joins TRBV5-1 to TRBJ2-1; the D gene is possibly TRBD2 (7 bases). CDR3 length: 17 amino acids. The germline V gene encodes CDR1 SGHRS and CDR2 YFSETQ. Trimming pared 2 bases from V and 0 bases from J, leaving 15 bases between. This chain's CDR3 is CASSFLGGASSYNEQFF. The CDR3 DNA reads as TGCGCCAGCAGCTTCCTGGGGGGGGCGAGCTCCTACAATGAGCAGTTCTTC. Supplemented by reference TRBV5-1 and TRBJ2-1, the full variable domain reads KAGVTQTPRYLIKTRGQQVTLSCSPISGHRSVSWYQQTPGQGLQFLFEYFSETQRNKGNFPGRFSGRQFSNSRSEMNVSTLELGDSALYLCASSFLGGASSYNEQFFGPGTRLTVL.

The chain links TRBV28 to TRBJ1-1; weak D call: TRBD1 (6 bases). V shed 6 bases and J shed 3 bases, with 11 bases lying between them. The CDR3 length is 13 residues. Per germline, CDR1 MDHEN and CDR2 SYDVKM. CDR3 sequence reads: CASRPWGHTEAFF. The CDR3 bases are TGTGCCAGCAGACCCTGGGGGCACACTGAAGCTTTCTTT.

The chain recombines TRBV27 with TRBJ2-5, with D hard to call. Trimming left V 2 bases short and J 7 bases short, with 14 bases between. Germline CDR1 MNHEY, CDR2 SMNVEV (reference sequence). The CDR3 is made up of 14 amino acids. The CDR3 DNA sequence: TGTGCCAGCAGTTTAGGGCAGCCTACTGGGACCCAGTACTTC. Its translation is CASSLGQPTGTQYF.

The J gene is TRBJ2-1, the V gene TRBV7-8; D is unresolved. V lost 5 bases, J lost 3 bases, and 17 bases lay in between. Germline-derived CDR1 and CDR2 are SGHVS and FQNEAQ. This CDR3 has 16 amino acids. DNA of the CDR3: TGTGCCAGCAGCCAAAAAGGCCTAGAAGTCTACAATGAGCAGTTCTTC. This encodes CASSQKGLEVYNEQFF.

This clone was observed a few times. The chain carries TRBV5-4 and TRBJ2-7, with D possibly being TRBD1 (5 bases). This CDR3 is 14 amino acids long. Deletions cut 4 bases from V and 7 bases from J, with 18 bases between. CDR1 and CDR2 (germline): SGHNT, YYREEE (reference sequence). DNA of the CDR3: TGTGCCAGCAGCCCCACCGCCTCGACAGCTGAGCAGTACTTC. Translation: CASSPTASTAEQYF.